This TCR beta chain emerged from a study of early T cells in non-severe SARS-CoV-2 infection. Study-wide points: Using VDJdb, the matching emphasized anti-spike CD8 responses while missing private and CD4 specificities.

Molecules of cDNA were individually given unique molecular identifiers that were attached to them. A single record per CDR3 protein comes from TCRdb applying MiXCR to the 5' RACE reads. Counted here are about 54,000 distinct CDR3 sequences, about 7.6% occurring once; the ten biggest clones make up more than 9%. On this clonotype: Its antigen is still unknown.

Sequencing used whole blood, obtained at baseline. This sequence originates from an adult who was a healthcare worker with PCR-confirmed SARS-CoV-2 infection or an uninfected control (not recorded which).

DNA of the CDR3: TGTGCCAGCAGCCGAGTAGACAATGAGCAGTTCTTC. Protein: CASSRVDNEQFF. The chain employs TRBV7-2 and TRBJ2-1; unclear D gene. Germline V gene data show CDR1 as SGHTA and CDR2 as FQGNSA. The CDR3 totals 12 residues. V shed 5 bases and J shed 5 bases, with 7 bases lying between them. Using reference TRBV7-2 and TRBJ2-1 for the parts outside the CDR3, the full variable domain is GAGVSQSPSNKVTEKGKDVELRCDPISGHTALYWYRQSLGQGLEFLIYFQGNSAPDKSGLPSDRFSAERTGGSVSTLTIQRTQQEDSAVYLCASSRVDNEQFFGPGTRLTVL.